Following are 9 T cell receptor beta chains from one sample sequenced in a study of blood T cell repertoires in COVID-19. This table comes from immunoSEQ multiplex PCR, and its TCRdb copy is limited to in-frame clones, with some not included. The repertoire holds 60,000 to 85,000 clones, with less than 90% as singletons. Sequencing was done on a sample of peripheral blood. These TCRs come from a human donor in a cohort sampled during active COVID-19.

The CDR3 coding sequence is TGTGCCAGCAGCCCTCCGGGGATCACAGATACGCAGTATTTT. Translating gives CASSPPGITDTQYF. This rearrangement joins TRBV7-9 to TRBJ2-3; D is possibly TRBD2 (5 bases). Trimming took off 5 bases at V and 2 bases at J, with 11 bases between the two ends. The CDR3 is made up of 14 amino acids. Per the germline V gene, CDR1 is SEHNR and CDR2 is FQNEAQ (reference sequence).

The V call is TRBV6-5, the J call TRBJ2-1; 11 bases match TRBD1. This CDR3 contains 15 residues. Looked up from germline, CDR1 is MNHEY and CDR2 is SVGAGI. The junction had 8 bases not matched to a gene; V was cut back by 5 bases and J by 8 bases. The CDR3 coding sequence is TGTGCCAGCAGTCTCCCGGGACAGGGGGTTGATGAGCAGTTCTTC. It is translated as CASSLPGQGVDEQFF.

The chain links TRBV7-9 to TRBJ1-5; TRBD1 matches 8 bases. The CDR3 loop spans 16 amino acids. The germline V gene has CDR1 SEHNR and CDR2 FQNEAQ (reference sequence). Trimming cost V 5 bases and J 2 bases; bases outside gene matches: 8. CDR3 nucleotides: TGTGCCAGCAGCGGAAGGACAGGGTCGGGCAATCAGCCCCAGCATTTT. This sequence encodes CASSGRTGSGNQPQHF.

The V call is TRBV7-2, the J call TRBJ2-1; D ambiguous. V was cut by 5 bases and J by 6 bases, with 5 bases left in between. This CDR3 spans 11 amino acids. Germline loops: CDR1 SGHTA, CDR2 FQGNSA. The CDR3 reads CASSLRNEQFF. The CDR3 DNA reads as TGTGCCAGCAGCCTCCGCAATGAGCAGTTCTTC.

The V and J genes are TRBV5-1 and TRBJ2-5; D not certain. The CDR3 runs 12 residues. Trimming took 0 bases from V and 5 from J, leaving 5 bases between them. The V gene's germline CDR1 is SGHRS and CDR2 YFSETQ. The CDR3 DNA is TGCGCCAGCAGCTTGGACGGGGAGACCCAGTACTTC. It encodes CASSLDGETQYF.

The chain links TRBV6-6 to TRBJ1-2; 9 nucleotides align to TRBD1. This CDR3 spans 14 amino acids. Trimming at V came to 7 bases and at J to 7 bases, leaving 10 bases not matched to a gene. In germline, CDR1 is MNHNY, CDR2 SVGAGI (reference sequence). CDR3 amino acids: CASTHRGRMFGYTF. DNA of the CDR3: TGTGCCAGCACCCACAGGGGGCGCATGTTTGGCTACACCTTC.

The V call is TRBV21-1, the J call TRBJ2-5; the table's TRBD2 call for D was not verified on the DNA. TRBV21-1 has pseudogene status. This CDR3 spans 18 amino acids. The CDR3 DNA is TGTGCCAGCAGCAAAGAGGGACTAGCGGGGGAAGGGAGAGAGACCCAGTACTTC. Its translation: CASSKEGLAGEGRETQYF.

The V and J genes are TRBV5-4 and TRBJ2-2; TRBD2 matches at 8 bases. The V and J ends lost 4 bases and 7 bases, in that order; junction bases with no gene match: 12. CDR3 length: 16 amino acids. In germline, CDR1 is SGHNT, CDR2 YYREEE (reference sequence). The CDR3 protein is CASSRFSGGERGELFF. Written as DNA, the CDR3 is TGTGCCAGCAGCAGATTCAGCGGGGGCGAACGCGGGGAGCTGTTTTTT.

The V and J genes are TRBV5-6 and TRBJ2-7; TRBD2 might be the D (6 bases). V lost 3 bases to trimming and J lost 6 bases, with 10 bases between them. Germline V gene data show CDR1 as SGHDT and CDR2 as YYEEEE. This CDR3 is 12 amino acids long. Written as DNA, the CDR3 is TGTGCCAGCAGCTCCTATAGCGGCGAGCAGTACTTC. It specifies CASSSYSGEQYF.